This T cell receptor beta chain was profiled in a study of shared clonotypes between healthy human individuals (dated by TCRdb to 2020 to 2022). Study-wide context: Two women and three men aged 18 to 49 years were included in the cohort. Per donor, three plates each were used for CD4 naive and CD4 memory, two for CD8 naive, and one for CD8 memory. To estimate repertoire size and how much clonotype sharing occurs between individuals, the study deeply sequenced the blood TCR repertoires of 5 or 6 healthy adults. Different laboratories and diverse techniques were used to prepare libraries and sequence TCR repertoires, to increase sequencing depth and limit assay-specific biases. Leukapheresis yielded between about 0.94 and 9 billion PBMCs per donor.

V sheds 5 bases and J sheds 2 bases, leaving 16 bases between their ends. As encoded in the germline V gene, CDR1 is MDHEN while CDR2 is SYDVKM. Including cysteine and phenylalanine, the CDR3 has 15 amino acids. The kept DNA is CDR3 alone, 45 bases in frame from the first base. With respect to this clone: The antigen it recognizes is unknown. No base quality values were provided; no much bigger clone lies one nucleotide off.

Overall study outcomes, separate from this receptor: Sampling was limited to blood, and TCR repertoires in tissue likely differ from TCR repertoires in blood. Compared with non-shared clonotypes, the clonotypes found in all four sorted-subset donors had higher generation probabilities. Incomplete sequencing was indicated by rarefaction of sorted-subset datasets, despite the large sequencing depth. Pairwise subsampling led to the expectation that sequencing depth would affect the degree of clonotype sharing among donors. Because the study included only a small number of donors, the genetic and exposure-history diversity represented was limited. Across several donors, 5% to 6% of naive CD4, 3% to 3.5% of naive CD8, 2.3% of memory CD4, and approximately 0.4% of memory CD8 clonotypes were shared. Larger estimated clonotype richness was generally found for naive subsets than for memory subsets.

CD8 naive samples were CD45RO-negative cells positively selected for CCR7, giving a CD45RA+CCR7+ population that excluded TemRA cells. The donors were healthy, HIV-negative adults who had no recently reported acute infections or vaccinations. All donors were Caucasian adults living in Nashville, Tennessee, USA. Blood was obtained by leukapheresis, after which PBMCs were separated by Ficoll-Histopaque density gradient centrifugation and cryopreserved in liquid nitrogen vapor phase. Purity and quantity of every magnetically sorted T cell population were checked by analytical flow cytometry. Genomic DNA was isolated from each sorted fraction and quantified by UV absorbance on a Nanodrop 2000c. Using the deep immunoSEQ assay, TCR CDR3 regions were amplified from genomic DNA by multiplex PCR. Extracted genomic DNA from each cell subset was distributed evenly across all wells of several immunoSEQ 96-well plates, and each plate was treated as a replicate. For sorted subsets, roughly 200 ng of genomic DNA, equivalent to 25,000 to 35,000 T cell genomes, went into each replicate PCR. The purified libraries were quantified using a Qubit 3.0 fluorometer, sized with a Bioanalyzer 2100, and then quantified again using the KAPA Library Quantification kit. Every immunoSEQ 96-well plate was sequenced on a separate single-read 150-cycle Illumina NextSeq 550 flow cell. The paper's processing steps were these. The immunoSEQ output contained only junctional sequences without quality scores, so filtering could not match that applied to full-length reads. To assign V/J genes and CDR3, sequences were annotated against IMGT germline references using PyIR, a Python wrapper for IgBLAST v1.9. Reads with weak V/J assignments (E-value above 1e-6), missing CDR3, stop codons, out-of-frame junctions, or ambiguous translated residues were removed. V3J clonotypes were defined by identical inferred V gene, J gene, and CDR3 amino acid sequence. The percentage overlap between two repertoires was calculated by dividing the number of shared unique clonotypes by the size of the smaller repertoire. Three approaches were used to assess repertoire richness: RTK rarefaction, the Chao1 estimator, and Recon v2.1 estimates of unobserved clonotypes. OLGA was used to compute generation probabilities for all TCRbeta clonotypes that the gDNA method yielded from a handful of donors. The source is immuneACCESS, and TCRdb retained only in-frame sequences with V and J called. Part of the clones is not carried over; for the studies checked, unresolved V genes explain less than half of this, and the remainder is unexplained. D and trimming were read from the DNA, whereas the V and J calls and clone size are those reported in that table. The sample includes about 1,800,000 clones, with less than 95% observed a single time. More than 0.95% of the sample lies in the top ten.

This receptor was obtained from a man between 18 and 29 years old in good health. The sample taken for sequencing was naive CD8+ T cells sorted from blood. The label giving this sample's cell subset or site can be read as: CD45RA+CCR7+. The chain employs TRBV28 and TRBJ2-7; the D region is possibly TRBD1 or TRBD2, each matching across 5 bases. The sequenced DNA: TGTGCCAGCAGTCGCTACCCCGAGGGGACCTACGAGCAGTACTTC. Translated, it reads CASSRYPEGTYEQYF.